These T cell receptor beta chains were read from a single sample in a study of control samples from healthy donors and cancer patients. Here immunoSEQ multiplex PCR was the method, and the copy in TCRdb shows in-frame clones only, minus some. The repertoire includes 390,000 or so clones, more than 80% of them detected once, and roughly 6.4% sits in the top ten. The sequencing input was PBMCs. These receptors were taken from a man aged 35-49 years with head and neck cancer. Each CDR3 is given with its conserved first and last residue. The D gene is left open where the match is weak. Not every row has a clone size; where given, it reads once, few, many or a size class.

d_call: -
clone_size: -
j_call: TRBJ1-5
v_call: TRBV5-5
cdr3_nt: TGTGCCAGCAGCCGTACAAAAGACCCCCAGCCCCAGCATTTT
cdr3_aa: CASSRTKDPQPQHF

d_call: TRBD1
clone_size: once
j_call: TRBJ2-7
v_call: TRBV28
cdr3_nt: TGTGCCAGCAGGGGGGACAGGGTGAGGAACGAGCAGTACTTC
cdr3_aa: CASRGDRVRNEQYF

d_call: TRBD1
clone_size: -
j_call: TRBJ1-6
v_call: TRBV7-2
cdr3_nt: TGTGCCAGCAGCTTTCTGACCGGACAGGCTTATAATTCACCCCTCCACTTT
cdr3_aa: CASSFLTGQAYNSPLHF

d_call: -
clone_size: once
j_call: TRBJ2-7
v_call: TRBV7-3
cdr3_nt: TGTGCCAGCAGCTTACAGGGGTATGGCTACGAGCAGTACTTC
cdr3_aa: CASSLQGYGYEQYF

d_call: -
clone_size: -
j_call: TRBJ1-3
v_call: TRBV28
cdr3_nt: TGTGCCAGCAGTTTAGTGGCCGGGGGAGGAAACACCATATATTTT
cdr3_aa: CASSLVAGGGNTIYF

d_call: TRBD2
clone_size: -
j_call: TRBJ2-1
v_call: TRBV18
cdr3_nt: TGTGCCAGCTCACCCCCGGGACTAGCGGGGGGCAGTGAGCAGTTCTTC
cdr3_aa: CASSPPGLAGGSEQFF

d_call: -
clone_size: once
j_call: TRBJ2-7
v_call: TRBV30
cdr3_nt: TGTGCGGCAATCGGCGGGCGGAAGGGCGAGCAGTACTTC
cdr3_aa: CAAIGGRKGEQYF

d_call: TRBD1
clone_size: -
j_call: TRBJ2-7
v_call: TRBV19
cdr3_nt: TGTGCCAGTAGTAGACAGGGGCACGGCTACGAGCAGTACTTC
cdr3_aa: CASSRQGHGYEQYF

d_call: TRBD1
clone_size: once
j_call: TRBJ2-1
v_call: TRBV12-5
cdr3_nt: TGTGCTAGTGGTTTGGTACAGGGGGCCTACAATGAGCAGTTCTTC
cdr3_aa: CASGLVQGAYNEQFF

d_call: -
clone_size: -
j_call: TRBJ1-2
v_call: TRBV28
cdr3_nt: TGTGCCAGCAGCCTACAGGTTGGTGCTGGCTACACCTTC
cdr3_aa: CASSLQVGAGYTF

d_call: -
clone_size: -
j_call: TRBJ1-1
v_call: TRBV7-9
cdr3_nt: TGTGCCAGCAGGGCCCGGGGAGTCAGGGGCACTGAAGCTTTCTTT
cdr3_aa: CASRARGVRGTEAFF

d_call: TRBD1
clone_size: once
j_call: TRBJ1-5
v_call: TRBV7-2
cdr3_nt: TGTGCCAGCAGCATGACAGGGAATCAGCCCCAGCATTTT
cdr3_aa: CASSMTGNQPQHF

d_call: -
clone_size: -
j_call: TRBJ2-2
v_call: TRBV24-1
cdr3_nt: TGTGCCGCCGAGGGTAGGATGAACACCGGGGAGCTGTTTTTT
cdr3_aa: CAAEGRMNTGELFF

d_call: -
clone_size: -
j_call: TRBJ2-1
v_call: TRBV28
cdr3_nt: TGTGCCAGCAGTTTATTTGGGCTAGCCAGGGTAAATGAGCAGTTCTTC
cdr3_aa: CASSLFGLARVNEQFF

d_call: TRBD1
clone_size: once
j_call: TRBJ1-1
v_call: TRBV7-3
cdr3_nt: TGTGCCAGCAGCTTAACCGGACAGGGTGAAGCTTTCTTT
cdr3_aa: CASSLTGQGEAFF

d_call: TRBD1
clone_size: -
j_call: TRBJ1-4
v_call: TRBV5-1
cdr3_nt: TGCGCCAGCAGCATCGGACAGGGGGTGGAAAAACTGTTTTTT
cdr3_aa: CASSIGQGVEKLFF

d_call: -
clone_size: -
j_call: TRBJ2-2
v_call: TRBV7-9
cdr3_nt: TGTGCCAGCAGGCTTCCCCAGGGTGAATCGAACACCGGGGAGCTGTTTTTT
cdr3_aa: CASRLPQGESNTGELFF

d_call: -
clone_size: once
j_call: TRBJ1-6
v_call: TRBV28
cdr3_nt: TGTGCCAGCAGTTTCGGCCCCTTGGATTCACCCCTCCACTTT
cdr3_aa: CASSFGPLDSPLHF

d_call: TRBD1
clone_size: -
j_call: TRBJ1-5
v_call: TRBV28
cdr3_nt: TGTGCCAGCAGTTTCCTTGCCGGGACAGGGGGTCAGCCCCAGCATTTT
cdr3_aa: CASSFLAGTGGQPQHF

d_call: TRBD1
clone_size: -
j_call: TRBJ2-3
v_call: TRBV7-9
cdr3_nt: TGTGCCAGCAGCCGATTTGGACAGGGAAACACAGATACGCAGTATTTT
cdr3_aa: CASSRFGQGNTDTQYF

d_call: -
clone_size: once
j_call: TRBJ2-2
v_call: TRBV24-1
cdr3_nt: TGTGCCACCAGTGCCCCAGGCCGCGATAACACCGGGGAGCTGTTTTTT
cdr3_aa: CATSAPGRDNTGELFF

d_call: TRBD2
clone_size: -
j_call: TRBJ2-1
v_call: TRBV5-1
cdr3_nt: TGCGCCAGCAGCTTGGTTCCAGCGGGGGCCACGATATACAATGAGCAGTTCTTC
cdr3_aa: CASSLVPAGATIYNEQFF

d_call: -
clone_size: -
j_call: TRBJ1-2
v_call: TRBV28
cdr3_nt: TGTGCCAGCAGTTTAGGGGTCAACTATGGCTACACCTTC
cdr3_aa: CASSLGVNYGYTF

d_call: -
clone_size: -
j_call: TRBJ2-7
v_call: TRBV10-1
cdr3_nt: TGCGCCAGCAGTGGCGACCTCTACGAGCAGTACTTC
cdr3_aa: CASSGDLYEQYF

d_call: TRBD1
clone_size: -
j_call: TRBJ2-7
v_call: TRBV9
cdr3_nt: TGTGCCAGCAGCGTATTTAGGGACAGTTACGAGCAGTACTTC
cdr3_aa: CASSVFRDSYEQYF

d_call: TRBD1
clone_size: -
j_call: TRBJ1-2
v_call: TRBV19
cdr3_nt: TGTGCCAGTAGTATAGATCTGTACAGGGGGAGCTACACCTTC
cdr3_aa: CASSIDLYRGSYTF

d_call: -
clone_size: -
j_call: TRBJ2-3
v_call: TRBV28
cdr3_nt: TGTGCCAGCAGTCCGCCGTTGCAGTTGGATACGCAGTATTTT
cdr3_aa: CASSPPLQLDTQYF

d_call: TRBD1
clone_size: -
j_call: TRBJ2-7
v_call: TRBV6-1
cdr3_nt: TGTGCCAGCAGTGACACCGGGACAGGGGTTAAGGGCGAGCAGTACTTC
cdr3_aa: CASSDTGTGVKGEQYF

d_call: -
clone_size: -
j_call: TRBJ1-2
v_call: TRBV11-3
cdr3_nt: TGTGCCAGCAGCTTAGTTCAGACTGGGGTCTATGGCTACACCTTC
cdr3_aa: CASSLVQTGVYGYTF

d_call: TRBD2
clone_size: -
j_call: TRBJ2-5
v_call: TRBV19
cdr3_nt: TGTGCCAGTAGTAGAGGGACTAGCGGGGCGGAGACCCAGTACTTC
cdr3_aa: CASSRGTSGAETQYF

d_call: -
clone_size: -
j_call: TRBJ2-7
v_call: TRBV30
cdr3_nt: TGTGCCTGGAGTGGCCCGGGCTCCTACGAGCAGTACTTC
cdr3_aa: CAWSGPGSYEQYF

d_call: -
clone_size: -
j_call: TRBJ1-1
v_call: TRBV19
cdr3_nt: TGTGCCAGTAGTATAGTAGGGAGGGCGAACACTGAAGCTTTCTTT
cdr3_aa: CASSIVGRANTEAFF

d_call: -
clone_size: -
j_call: TRBJ1-2
v_call: TRBV5-1
cdr3_nt: TGCGCCAGCAGCTTGGTCAGGGACTATGGCTACACCTTC
cdr3_aa: CASSLVRDYGYTF

d_call: -
clone_size: -
j_call: TRBJ2-2
v_call: TRBV2
cdr3_nt: TGTGCCAGCAGTGACGGTGTTCAGTTCGGGGAGCTGTTTTTT
cdr3_aa: CASSDGVQFGELFF

d_call: -
clone_size: -
j_call: TRBJ1-4
v_call: TRBV4-1
cdr3_nt: TGCGCCAGCAGCCAGGGAGGAAATAATGAAAAACTGTTTTTT
cdr3_aa: CASSQGGNNEKLFF

d_call: TRBD1
clone_size: -
j_call: TRBJ1-1
v_call: TRBV6-2/TRBV6-3
cdr3_nt: TGTGCCAGCAGTTACCCGGACAGGCAAACGAACACTGAAGCTTTCTTT
cdr3_aa: CASSYPDRQTNTEAFF

d_call: -
clone_size: -
j_call: TRBJ2-3
v_call: TRBV5-1
cdr3_nt: TGCGCCAGCAGCTTGGCCTTTCTTACAGATACGCAGTATTTT
cdr3_aa: CASSLAFLTDTQYF

d_call: -
clone_size: -
j_call: TRBJ2-5
v_call: TRBV30
cdr3_nt: TGTGCCTGGAGACGGCTCCTGTACCAAGAGACCCAGTACTTC
cdr3_aa: CAWRRLLYQETQYF

d_call: -
clone_size: -
j_call: TRBJ1-1
v_call: TRBV19
cdr3_nt: TGTGCCAGTAGTATCCGTTTCGCGGGGGCGGCTGGTGAAGCTTTCTTT
cdr3_aa: CASSIRFAGAAGEAFF

d_call: TRBD1
clone_size: -
j_call: TRBJ1-1
v_call: TRBV3-1/TRBV3-2
cdr3_nt: TGTGCCAGCAGCAGGGGACAGGGGGCTTGGACTGAAGCTTTCTTT
cdr3_aa: CASSRGQGAWTEAFF

d_call: -
clone_size: -
j_call: TRBJ2-3
v_call: TRBV2
cdr3_nt: TGTGCCAGCAGTGTGCAGGGCCCGAGCACAGATACGCAGTATTTT
cdr3_aa: CASSVQGPSTDTQYF

d_call: TRBD1
clone_size: once
j_call: TRBJ1-2
v_call: TRBV4-2
cdr3_nt: TGTGCCAGCAGCCAAAGACAGGGGGACAACTATGGCTACACCTTC
cdr3_aa: CASSQRQGDNYGYTF